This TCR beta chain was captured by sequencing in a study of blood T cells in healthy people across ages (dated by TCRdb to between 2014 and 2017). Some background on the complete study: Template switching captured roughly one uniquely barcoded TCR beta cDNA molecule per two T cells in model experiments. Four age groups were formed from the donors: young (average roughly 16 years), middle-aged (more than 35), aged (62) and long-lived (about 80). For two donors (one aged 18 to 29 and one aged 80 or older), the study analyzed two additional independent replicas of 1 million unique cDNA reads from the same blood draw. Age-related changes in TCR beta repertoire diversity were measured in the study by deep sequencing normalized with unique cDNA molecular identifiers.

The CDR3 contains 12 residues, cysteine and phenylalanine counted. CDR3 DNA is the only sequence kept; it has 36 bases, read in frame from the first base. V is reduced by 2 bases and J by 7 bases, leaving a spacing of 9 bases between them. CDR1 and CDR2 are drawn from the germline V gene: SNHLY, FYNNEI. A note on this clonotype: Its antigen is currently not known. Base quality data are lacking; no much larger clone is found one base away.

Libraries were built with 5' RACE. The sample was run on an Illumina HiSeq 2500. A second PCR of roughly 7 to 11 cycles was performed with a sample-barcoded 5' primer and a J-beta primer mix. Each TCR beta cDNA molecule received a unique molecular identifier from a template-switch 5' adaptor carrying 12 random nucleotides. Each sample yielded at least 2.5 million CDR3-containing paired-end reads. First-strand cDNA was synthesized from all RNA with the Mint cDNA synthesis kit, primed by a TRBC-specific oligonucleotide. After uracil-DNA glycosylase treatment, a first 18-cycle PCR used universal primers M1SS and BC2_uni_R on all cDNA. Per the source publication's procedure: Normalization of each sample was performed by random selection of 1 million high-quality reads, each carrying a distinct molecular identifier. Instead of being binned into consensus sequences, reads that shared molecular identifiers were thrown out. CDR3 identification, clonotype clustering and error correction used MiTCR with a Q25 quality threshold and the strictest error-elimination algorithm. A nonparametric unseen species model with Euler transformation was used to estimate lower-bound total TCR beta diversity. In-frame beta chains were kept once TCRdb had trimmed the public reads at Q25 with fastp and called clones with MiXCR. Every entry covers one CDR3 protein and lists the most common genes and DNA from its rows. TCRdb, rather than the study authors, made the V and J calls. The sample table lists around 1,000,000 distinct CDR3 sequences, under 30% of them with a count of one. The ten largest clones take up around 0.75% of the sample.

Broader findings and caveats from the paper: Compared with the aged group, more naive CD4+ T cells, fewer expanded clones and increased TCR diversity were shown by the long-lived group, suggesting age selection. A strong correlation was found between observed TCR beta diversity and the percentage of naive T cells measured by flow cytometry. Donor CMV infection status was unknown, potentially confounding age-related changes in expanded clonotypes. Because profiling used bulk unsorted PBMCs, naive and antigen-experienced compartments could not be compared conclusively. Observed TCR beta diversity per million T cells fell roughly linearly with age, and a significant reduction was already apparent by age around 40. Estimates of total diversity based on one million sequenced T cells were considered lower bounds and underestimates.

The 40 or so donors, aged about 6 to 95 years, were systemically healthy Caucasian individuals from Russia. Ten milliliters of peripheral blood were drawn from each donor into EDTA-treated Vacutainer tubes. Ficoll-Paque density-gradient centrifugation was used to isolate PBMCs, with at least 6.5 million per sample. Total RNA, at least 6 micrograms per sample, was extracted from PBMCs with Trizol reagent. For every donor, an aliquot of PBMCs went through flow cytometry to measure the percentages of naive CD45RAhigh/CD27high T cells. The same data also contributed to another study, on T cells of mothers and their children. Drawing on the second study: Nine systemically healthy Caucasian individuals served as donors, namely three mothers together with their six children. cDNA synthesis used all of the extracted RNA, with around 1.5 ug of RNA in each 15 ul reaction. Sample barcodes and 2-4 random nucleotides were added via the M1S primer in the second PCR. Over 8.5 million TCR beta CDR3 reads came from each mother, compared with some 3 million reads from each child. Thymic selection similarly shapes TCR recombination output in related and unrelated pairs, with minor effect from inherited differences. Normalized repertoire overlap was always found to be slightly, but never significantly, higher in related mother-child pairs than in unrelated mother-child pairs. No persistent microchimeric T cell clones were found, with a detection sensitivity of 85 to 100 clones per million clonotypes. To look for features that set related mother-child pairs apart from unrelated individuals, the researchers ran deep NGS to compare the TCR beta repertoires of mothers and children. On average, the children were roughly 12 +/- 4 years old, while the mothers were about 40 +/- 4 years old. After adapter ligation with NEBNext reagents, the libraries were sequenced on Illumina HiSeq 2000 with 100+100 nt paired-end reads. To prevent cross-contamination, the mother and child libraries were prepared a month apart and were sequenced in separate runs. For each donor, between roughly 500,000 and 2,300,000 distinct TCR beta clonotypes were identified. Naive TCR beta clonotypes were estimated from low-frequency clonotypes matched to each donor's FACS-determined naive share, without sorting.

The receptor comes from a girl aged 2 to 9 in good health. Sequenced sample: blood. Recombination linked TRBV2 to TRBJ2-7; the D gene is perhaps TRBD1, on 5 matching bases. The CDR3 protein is CASSERTREQYF. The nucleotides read TGTGCCAGCAGTGAAAGGACACGGGAGCAGTACTTC.